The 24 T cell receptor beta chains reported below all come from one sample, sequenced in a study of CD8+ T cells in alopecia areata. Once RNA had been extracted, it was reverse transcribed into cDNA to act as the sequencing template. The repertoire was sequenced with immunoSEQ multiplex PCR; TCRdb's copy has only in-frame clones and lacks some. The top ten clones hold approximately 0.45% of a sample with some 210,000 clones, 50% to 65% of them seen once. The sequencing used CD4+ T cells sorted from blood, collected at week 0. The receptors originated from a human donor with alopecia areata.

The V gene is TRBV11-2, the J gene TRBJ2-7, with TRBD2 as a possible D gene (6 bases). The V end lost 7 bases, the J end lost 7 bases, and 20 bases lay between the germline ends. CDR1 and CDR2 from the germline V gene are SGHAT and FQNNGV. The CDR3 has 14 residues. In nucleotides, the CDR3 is TGTGCCAGCACCCCGCTGGCGGGGTCAGGGGAGCAGTACTTC. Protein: CASTPLAGSGEQYF.

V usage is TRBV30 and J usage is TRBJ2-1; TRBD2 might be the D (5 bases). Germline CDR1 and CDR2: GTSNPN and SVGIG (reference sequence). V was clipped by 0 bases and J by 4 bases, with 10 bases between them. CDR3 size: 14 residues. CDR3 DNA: TGTGCCTGGAGTGTTATGCCGGGATACAATGAGCAGTTCTTC. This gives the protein CAWSVMPGYNEQFF.

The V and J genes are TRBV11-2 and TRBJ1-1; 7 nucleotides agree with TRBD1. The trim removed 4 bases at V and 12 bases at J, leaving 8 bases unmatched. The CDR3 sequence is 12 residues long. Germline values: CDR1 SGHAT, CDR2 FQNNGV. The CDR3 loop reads CASSSGGTDSFF. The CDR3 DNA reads TGTGCCAGCAGCTCCGGCGGGACAGATTCTTTCTTT. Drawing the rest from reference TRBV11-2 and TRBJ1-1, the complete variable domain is EAGVAQSPRYKIIEKRQSVAFWCNPISGHATLYWYQQILGQGPKLLIQFQNNGVVDDSQLPKDRFSAERLKGVDSTLKIQPAKLEDSAVYLCASSSGGTDSFFGQGTRLTVV.

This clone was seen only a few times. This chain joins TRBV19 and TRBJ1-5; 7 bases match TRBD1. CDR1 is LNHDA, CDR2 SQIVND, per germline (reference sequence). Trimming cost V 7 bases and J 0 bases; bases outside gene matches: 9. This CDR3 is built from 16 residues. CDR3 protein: CASTPQGPYSNQPQHF. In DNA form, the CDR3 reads TGTGCCAGTACCCCACAGGGGCCATATAGCAATCAGCCCCAGCATTTT.

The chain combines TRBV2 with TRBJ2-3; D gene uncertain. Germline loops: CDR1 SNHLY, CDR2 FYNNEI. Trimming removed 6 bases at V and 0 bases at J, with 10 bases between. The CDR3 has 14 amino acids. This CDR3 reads CASRQDASTDTQYF. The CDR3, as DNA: TGTGCCAGCAGGCAGGATGCGAGCACAGATACGCAGTATTTT.

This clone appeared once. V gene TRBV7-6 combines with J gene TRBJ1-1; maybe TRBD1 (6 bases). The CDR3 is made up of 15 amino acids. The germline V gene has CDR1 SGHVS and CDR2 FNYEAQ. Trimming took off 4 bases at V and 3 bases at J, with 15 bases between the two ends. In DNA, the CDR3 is TGTGCCAGCAGCTCACAGGGTTTGGGGGACACTGAAGCTTTCTTT. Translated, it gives CASSSQGLGDTEAFF.

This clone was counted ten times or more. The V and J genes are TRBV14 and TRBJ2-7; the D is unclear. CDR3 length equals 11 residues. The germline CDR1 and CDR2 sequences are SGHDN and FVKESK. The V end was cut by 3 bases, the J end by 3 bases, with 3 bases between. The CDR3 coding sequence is TGTGCCAGCAGCCAGGGCTACGAGCAGTACTTC. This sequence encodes CASSQGYEQYF.

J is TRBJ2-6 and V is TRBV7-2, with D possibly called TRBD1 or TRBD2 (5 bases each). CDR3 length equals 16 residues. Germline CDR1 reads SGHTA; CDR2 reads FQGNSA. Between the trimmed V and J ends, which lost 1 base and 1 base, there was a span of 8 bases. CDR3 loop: CASSLEGTSGANVLTF. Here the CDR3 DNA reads TGTGCCAGCAGCTTAGAGGGGACGTCTGGGGCCAACGTCCTGACTTTC.

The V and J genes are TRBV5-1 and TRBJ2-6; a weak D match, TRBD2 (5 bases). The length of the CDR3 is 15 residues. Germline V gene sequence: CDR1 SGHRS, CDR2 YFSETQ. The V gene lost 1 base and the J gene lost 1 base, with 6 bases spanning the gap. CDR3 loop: CASSLPGSGANVLTF. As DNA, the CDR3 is TGCGCCAGCAGCTTGCCGGGGTCTGGGGCCAACGTCCTGACTTTC.

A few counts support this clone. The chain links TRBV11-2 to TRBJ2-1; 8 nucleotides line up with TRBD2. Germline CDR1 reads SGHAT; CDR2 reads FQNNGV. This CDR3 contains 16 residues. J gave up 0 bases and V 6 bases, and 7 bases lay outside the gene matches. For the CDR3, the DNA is TGTGCCAGCAGTCGGGGGGGCCATAGCTCCTACAATGAGCAGTTCTTC. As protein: CASSRGGHSSYNEQFF.

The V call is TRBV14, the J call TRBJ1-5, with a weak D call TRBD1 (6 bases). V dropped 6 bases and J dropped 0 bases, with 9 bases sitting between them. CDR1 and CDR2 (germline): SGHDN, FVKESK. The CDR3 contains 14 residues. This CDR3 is CASRATGSNQPQHF. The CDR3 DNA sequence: TGTGCCAGCAGGGCGACAGGTAGCAATCAGCCCCAGCATTTT. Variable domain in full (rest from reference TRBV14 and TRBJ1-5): EAGVTQFPSHSVIEKGQTVTLRCDPISGHDNLYWYRRVMGKEIKFLLHFVKESKQDESGMPNNRFLAERTGGTYSTLKVQPAELEDSGVYFCASRATGSNQPQHFGDGTRLSIL.

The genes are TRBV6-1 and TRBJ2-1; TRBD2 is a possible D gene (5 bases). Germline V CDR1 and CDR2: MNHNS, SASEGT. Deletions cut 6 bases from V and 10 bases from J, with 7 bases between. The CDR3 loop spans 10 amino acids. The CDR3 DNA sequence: TGTGCCAGCAGGGGAGTGGAGCAGTTCTTC. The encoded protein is CASRGVEQFF.

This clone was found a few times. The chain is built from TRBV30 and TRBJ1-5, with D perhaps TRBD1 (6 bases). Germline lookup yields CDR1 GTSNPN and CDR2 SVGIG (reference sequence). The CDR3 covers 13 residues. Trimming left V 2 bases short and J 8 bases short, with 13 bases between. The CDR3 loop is CAWSLGGKKPQHF. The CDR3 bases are TGTGCCTGGAGTTTAGGGGGGAAAAAGCCCCAGCATTTT.

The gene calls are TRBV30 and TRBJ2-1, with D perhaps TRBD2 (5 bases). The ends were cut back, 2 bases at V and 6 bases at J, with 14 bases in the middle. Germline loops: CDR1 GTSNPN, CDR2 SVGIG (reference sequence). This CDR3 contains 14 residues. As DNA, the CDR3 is TGTGCCTGGAGTCTTGGGTTAGCGACCAATGAGCAGTTCTTC. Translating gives CAWSLGLATNEQFF. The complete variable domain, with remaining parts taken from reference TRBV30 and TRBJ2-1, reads SQTIHQWPATLVQPVGSPLSLECTVEGTSNPNLYWYRQAAGRGLQLLFYSVGIGQISSEVPQNLSASRPQDRQFILSSKKLLLSDSGFYLCAWSLGLATNEQFFGPGTRLTVL.

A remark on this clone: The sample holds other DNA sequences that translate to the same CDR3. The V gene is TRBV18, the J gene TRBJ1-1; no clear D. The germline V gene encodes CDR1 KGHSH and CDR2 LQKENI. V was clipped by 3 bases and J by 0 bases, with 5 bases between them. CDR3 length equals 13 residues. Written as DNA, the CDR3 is TGTGCCAGCTCACCGGGCCTGAACACTGAAGCTTTCTTT. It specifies CASSPGLNTEAFF.

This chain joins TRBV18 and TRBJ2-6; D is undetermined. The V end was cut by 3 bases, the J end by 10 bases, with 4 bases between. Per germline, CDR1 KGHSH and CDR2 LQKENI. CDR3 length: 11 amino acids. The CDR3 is CASSPKNVLTF. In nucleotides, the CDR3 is TGTGCCAGCTCACCGAAGAACGTCCTGACTTTC.

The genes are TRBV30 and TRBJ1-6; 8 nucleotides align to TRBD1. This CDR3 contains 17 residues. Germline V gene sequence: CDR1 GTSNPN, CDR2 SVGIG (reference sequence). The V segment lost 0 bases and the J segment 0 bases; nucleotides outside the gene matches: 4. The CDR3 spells CAWSVRTGSSYNSPLHF. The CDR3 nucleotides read TGTGCCTGGAGTGTGAGGACAGGGAGCTCCTATAATTCACCCCTCCACTTT.

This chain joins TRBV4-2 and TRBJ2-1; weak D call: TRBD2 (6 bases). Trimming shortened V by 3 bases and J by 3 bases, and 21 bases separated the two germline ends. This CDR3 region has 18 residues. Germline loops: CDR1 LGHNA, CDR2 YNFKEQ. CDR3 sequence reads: CASSQVSIIAVSYNEQFF. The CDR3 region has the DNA TGTGCCAGCAGCCAGGTGTCGATTATAGCGGTCAGCTACAATGAGCAGTTCTTC.

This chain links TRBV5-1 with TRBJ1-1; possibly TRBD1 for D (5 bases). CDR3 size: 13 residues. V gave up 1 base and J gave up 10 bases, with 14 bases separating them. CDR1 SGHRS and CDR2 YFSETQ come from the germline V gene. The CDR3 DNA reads TGCGCCAGCAGCTTGAACGGGGACGCTCCAGCTTTCTTT. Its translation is CASSLNGDAPAFF.

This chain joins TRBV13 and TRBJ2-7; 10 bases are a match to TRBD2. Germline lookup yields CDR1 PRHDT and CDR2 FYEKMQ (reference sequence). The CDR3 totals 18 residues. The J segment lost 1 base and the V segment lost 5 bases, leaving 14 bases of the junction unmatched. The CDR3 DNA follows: TGTGCCAGCAGCGCCCTAGGGCTAGCGGGAGAAGAGTCCTACGAGCAGTACTTC. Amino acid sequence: CASSALGLAGEESYEQYF.

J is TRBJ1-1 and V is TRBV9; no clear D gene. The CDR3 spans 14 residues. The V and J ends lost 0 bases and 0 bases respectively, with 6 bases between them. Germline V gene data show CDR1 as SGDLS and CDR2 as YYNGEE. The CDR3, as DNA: TGTGCCAGCAGCGTAGGTGGGGTGAACACTGAAGCTTTCTTT. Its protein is CASSVGGVNTEAFF.

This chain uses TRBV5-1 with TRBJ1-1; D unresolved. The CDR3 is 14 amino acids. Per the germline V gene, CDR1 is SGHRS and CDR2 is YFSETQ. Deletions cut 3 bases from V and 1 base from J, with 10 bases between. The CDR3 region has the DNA TGCGCCAGCAGCTATGGACCTACGAACACTGAAGCTTTCTTT. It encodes CASSYGPTNTEAFF.

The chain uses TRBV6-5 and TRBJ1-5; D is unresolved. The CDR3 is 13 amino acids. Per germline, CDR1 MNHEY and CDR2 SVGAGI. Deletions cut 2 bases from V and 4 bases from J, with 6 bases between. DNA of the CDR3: TGTGCCAGCAGTTACCAAAAGAATCAGCCCCAGCATTTT. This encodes CASSYQKNQPQHF.

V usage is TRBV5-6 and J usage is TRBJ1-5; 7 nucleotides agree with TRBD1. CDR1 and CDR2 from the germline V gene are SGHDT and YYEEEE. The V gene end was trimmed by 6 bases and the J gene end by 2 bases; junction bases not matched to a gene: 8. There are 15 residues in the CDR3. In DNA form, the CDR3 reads TGTGCCAGCATCAAGAGGGGGCAAGGCAATCAGCCCCAGCATTTT. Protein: CASIKRGQGNQPQHF.